The present TCR beta chain was sequenced within a study of T cell responses to AZD1222 COVID-19 vaccine. Study details: Investigators merged groups given second doses at roughly 4 or roughly 12 weeks. Study-wide results and caveats: Among spike-specific TCRs, nearly half reportedly target unmutated variant regions. Baseline testing showed seropositivity in only six or seven AZD1222 recipients. With two AZD1222 doses given, Spike-specific TCR breadth and depth both rose.

Libraries were prepared by immunoSEQ multiplex PCR; TCRdb keeps only in-frame clonotypes and omits some of them. The sample lists 150,000 to 200,000 clones, around 92% seen once, with about 9.3% in the top ten. Comment on this clone: What it binds is not known.

Germline V gene sequence: CDR1 KGHDR, CDR2 SFDVKD. V lost 4 bases, J lost 10 bases, and 10 bases lay in between. This CDR3 is built from 12 residues. The chain employs TRBV24-1 and TRBJ2-1, with D perhaps TRBD1 (5 bases). This TCR was sampled from an adult in good health. This sample comprised peripheral blood, obtained on day 0 of AZD1222 vaccination. CDR3 region: CATSDRVGEQFF. Here the CDR3 DNA reads TGTGCCACCAGTGACAGGGTTGGAGAGCAGTTCTTC.